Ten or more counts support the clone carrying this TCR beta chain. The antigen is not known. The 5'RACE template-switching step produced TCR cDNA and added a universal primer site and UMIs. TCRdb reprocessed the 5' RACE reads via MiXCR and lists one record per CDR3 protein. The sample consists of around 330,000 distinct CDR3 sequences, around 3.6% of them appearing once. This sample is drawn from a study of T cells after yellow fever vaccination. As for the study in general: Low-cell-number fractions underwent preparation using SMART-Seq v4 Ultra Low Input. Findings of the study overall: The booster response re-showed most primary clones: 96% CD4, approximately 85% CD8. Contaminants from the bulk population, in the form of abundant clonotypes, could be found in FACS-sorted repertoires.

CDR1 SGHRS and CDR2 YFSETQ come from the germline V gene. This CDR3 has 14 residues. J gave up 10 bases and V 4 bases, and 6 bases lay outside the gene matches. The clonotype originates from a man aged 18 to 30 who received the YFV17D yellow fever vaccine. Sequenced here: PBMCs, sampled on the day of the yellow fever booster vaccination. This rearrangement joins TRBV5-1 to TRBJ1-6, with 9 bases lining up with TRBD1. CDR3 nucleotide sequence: TGCGCCAGCAGCCAGGACAGGGGCGGGTCACCCCTCCACTTT. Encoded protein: CASSQDRGGSPLHF. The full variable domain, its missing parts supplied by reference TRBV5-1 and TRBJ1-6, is KAGVTQTPRYLIKTRGQQVTLSCSPISGHRSVSWYQQTPGQGLQFLFEYFSETQRNKGNFPGRFSGRQFSNSRSEMNVSTLELGDSALYLCASSQDRGGSPLHFGNGTRLTVT.